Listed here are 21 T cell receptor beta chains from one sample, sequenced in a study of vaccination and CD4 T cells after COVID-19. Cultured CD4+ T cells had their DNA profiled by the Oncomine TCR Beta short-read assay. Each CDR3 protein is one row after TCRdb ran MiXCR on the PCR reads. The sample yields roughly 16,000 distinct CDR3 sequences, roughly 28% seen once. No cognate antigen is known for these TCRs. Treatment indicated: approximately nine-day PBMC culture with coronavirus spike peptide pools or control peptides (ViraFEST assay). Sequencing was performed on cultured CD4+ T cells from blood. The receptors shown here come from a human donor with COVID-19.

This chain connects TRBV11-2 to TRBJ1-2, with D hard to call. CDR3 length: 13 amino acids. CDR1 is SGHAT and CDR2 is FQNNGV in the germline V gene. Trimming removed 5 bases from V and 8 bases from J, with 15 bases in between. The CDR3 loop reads CASSADAGRGYTF. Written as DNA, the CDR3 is TGTGCCAGCAGCGCGGACGCCGGACGGGGCTACACCTTC.

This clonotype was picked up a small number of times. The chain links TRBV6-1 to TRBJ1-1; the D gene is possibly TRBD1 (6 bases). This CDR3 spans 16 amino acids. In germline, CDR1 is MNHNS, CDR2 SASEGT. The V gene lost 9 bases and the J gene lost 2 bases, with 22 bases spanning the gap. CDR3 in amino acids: CASKVLQGQTNTEAFF. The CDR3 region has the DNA TGTGCCAGTAAGGTATTGCAGGGGCAAACCAACACTGAAGCTTTCTTT.

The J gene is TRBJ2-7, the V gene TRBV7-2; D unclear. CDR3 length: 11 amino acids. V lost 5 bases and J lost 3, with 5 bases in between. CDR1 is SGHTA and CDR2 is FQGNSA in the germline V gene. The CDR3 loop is CASSRNYEQYF. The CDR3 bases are TGTGCCAGCAGCCGGAACTACGAGCAGTACTTC.

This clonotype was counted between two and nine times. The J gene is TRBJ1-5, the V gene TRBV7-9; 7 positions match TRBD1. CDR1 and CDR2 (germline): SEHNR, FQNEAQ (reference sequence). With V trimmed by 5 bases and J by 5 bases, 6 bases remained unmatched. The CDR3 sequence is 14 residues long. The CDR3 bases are TGTGCCAGCAGCCAAGACAGGGCGCATCAGCCCCAGCATTTT. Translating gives CASSQDRAHQPQHF.

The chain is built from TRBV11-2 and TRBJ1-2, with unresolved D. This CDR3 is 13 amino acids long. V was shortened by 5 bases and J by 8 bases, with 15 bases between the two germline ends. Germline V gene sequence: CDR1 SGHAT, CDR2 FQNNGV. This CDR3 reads CASSPDRSVGYTF. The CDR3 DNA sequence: TGTGCCAGCAGCCCCGACCGGTCTGTAGGCTACACCTTC.

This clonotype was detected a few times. The CDR3 nucleotides read TGCAGTGCTAGAGGGGACAGGGTCTACAATGAGCAGTTCTTC. This codes for CSARGDRVYNEQFF. The chain uses TRBV20-1 and TRBJ2-1; 9 bases are shared with TRBD1. The ends lost 1 base at V and 3 bases at J; junction bases unmatched: 1. CDR1 is DFQATT and CDR2 is SNEGSKA in the germline V gene (reference sequence). CDR3 length: 14 amino acids.

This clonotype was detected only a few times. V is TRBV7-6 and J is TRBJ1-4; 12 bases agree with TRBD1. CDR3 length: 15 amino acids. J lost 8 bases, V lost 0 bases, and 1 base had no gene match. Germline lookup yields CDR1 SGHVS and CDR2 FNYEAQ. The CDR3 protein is CASSLAGTGGEKLFF. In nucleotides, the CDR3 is TGTGCCAGCAGCTTAGCCGGGACAGGGGGCGAAAAACTGTTTTTT.

CDR3 DNA sequence: TGCGCCAGCAGCTTGGAGGGGGGAGGAAATCAGCCCCAGCATTTT. This gives the protein CASSLEGGGNQPQHF. This chain links TRBV5-1 with TRBJ1-5; D is possibly TRBD1 (6 bases). V was shortened by 0 bases and J by 4 bases, with 11 bases between the two germline ends. This CDR3 has 15 residues. The germline gives CDR1 SGHRS, CDR2 YFSETQ.

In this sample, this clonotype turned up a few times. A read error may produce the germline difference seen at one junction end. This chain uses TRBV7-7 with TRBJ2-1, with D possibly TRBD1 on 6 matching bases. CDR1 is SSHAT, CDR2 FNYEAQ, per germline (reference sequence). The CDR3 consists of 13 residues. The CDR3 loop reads CASSSGVWNEQFF. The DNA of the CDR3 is TGTGCTAGCAGCTCAGGGGTGTGGAATGAGCAGTTCTTC. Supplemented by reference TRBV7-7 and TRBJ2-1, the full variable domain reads GAGVSQSPRYKVTKRGQDVTLRCDPISSHATLYWYQQALGQGPEFLTYFNYEAQPDKSGLPSDRFSAERPEGSISTLTIQRTEQRDSAMYRCASSSGVWNEQFFGPGTRLTVL.

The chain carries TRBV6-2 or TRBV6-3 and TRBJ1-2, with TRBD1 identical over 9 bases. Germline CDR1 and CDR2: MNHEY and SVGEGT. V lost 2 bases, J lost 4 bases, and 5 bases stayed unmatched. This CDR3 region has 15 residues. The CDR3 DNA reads TGTGCCAGCAGTTACCGGGGACAGGGCCTCTATGGCTACACCTTC. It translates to CASSYRGQGLYGYTF.

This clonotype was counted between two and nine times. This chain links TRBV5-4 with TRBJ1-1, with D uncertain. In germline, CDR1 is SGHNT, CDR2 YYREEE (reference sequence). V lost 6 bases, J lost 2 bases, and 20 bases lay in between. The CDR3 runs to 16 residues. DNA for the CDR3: TGTGCCAGCACCCCGGGTAAAGGGCGGATAAACACTGAAGCTTTCTTT. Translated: CASTPGKGRINTEAFF.

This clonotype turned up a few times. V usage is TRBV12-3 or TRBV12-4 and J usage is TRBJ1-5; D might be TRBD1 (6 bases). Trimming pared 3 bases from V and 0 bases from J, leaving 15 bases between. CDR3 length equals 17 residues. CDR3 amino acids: CASSFGQGTTSNQPQHF. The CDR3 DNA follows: TGTGCCAGCAGTTTTGGCCAGGGGACGACTAGCAATCAGCCCCAGCATTTT.

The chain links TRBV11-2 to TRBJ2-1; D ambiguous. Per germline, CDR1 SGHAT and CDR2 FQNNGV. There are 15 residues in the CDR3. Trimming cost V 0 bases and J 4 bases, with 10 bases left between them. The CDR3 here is CASSLDGGLYNEQFF. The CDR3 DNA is TGTGCCAGCAGCTTAGATGGTGGCCTATACAATGAGCAGTTCTTC.

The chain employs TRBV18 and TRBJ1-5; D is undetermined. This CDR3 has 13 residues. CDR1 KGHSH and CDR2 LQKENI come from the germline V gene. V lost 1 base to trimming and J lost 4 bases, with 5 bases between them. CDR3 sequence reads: CASSPQDNQPQHF. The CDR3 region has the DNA TGTGCCAGCTCACCACAGGATAATCAGCCCCAGCATTTT.

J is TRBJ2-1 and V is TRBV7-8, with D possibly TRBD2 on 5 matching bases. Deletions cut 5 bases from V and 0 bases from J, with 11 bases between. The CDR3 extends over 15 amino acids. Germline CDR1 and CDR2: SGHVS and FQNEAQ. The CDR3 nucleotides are TGTGCCAGCAGCCGTGAGGGCCGCTCCTACAATGAGCAGTTCTTC. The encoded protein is CASSREGRSYNEQFF.

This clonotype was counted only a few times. CDR3 coding DNA: TGCAGTGCTAGTCGCGTCGGGCAGGAGAACATTCAGTACTTC. Its protein is CSASRVGQENIQYF. The V and J genes are TRBV20-1 and TRBJ2-4; no firm D call. The CDR3 is 14 residues long. Germline loops: CDR1 DFQATT, CDR2 SNEGSKA (reference sequence). V lost 3 bases to trimming and J lost 7 bases, with 16 bases between them.

CDR3 amino acids: CAIGSGLLNEQYF. The DNA for the CDR3 is TGTGCCATCGGCTCGGGGCTCCTTAACGAGCAGTACTTC. The chain is built from TRBV10-3 and TRBJ2-7; D possibly uses TRBD1 or TRBD2 (5 bases each). The CDR3 covers 13 residues. CDR1 is ENHRY, CDR2 SYGVKD, per germline. V lost 8 bases to trimming and J lost 5 bases, with 16 bases between them.

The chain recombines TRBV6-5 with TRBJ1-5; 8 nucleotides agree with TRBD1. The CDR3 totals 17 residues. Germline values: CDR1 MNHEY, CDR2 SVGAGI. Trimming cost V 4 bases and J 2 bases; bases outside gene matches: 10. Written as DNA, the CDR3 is TGTGCCAGCAGTTTCTTACAAGGACAGGGTCGCAATCAGCCCCAGCATTTT. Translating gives CASSFLQGQGRNQPQHF.

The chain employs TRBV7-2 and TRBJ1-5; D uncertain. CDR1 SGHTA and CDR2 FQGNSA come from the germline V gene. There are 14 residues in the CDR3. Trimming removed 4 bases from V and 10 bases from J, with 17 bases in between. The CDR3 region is CASSSQLQPSPQHF. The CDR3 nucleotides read TGTGCCAGCAGCTCTCAACTACAGCCCTCCCCCCAGCATTTT.

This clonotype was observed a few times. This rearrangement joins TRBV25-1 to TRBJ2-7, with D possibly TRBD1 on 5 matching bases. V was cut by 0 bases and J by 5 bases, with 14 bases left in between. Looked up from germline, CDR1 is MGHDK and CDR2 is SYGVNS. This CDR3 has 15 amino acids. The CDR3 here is CASSEYQGVYHEQYF. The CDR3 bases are TGTGCCAGCAGTGAATACCAAGGGGTTTACCACGAGCAGTACTTC.

The CDR3 DNA sequence: TGTGCCAGCAGACTTCATCCGGGAGCGGGAGGGCATCAGCCCCAGCATTTT. It encodes CASRLHPGAGGHQPQHF. The chain joins TRBV6-2 or TRBV6-3 to TRBJ1-5; no reliable D call. The CDR3 runs 17 residues. CDR1 and CDR2 from the germline V gene are MNHEY and SVGEGT. V dropped 6 bases and J dropped 5 bases, with 23 bases sitting between them.